Below, 21 T cell receptor beta chains from the same sample are listed, as sequenced in a study of blood T cell repertoires in COVID-19. Only in-frame clones appear in the TCRdb table, and some are missing; sequencing was by immunoSEQ multiplex PCR. The sample has 200,000 to 300,000 clones, approximately 92% seen once. The source material was peripheral blood. These receptors were obtained from a person aged 18-30 years with COVID-19, enrolled during active disease.

This clone was recorded once. The gene calls are TRBV4-1 and TRBJ2-7; 10 nucleotides align to TRBD2. After removal of 0 bases from V and 4 bases from J, the junction contained 6 bases not matched to a gene. The germline gives CDR1 MGHRA, CDR2 YSYEKL. There are 16 residues in the CDR3. In DNA form, the CDR3 reads TGCGCCAGCAGCCAAGATGAAATAGCGGGAGGATACGAGCAGTACTTC. It is translated as CASSQDEIAGGYEQYF.

This chain joins TRBV7-2 and TRBJ1-6; 7 bases line up with TRBD1. The CDR3 consists of 15 residues. Trimming removed 5 bases from V and 8 bases from J; junction bases left unmatched: 9. The germline V gene encodes CDR1 SGHTA and CDR2 FQGNSA. The CDR3 loop is CASSQDRAGDSPLHF. The CDR3 DNA is TGTGCCAGCAGCCAAGACAGGGCGGGCGATTCACCCCTCCACTTT.

The gene calls are TRBV7-2 and TRBJ2-3, with TRBD1 identical over 10 bases. V lost 5 bases to trimming and J lost 1 base; unmatched junction nucleotides: 3. In germline, CDR1 is SGHTA, CDR2 FQGNSA. CDR3 size: 15 residues. CDR3 loop: CASSRDRGRTDTQYF. As DNA, the CDR3 is TGTGCCAGCAGCCGGGACAGGGGCCGCACAGATACGCAGTATTTT.

The chain uses TRBV7-8 and TRBJ2-3; 8 positions match TRBD2. The CDR3 has 17 residues. Germline-derived CDR1 and CDR2 are SGHVS and FQNEAQ. The junction had 13 bases not matched to a gene; V was cut back by 6 bases and J by 2 bases. CDR3 residues: CASRLNHGGDPTDTQYF. Written as DNA, the CDR3 is TGTGCCAGCAGACTTAATCACGGGGGGGATCCCACAGATACGCAGTATTTT.

The chain combines TRBV29-1 with TRBJ1-3, with TRBD1 matching over 8 bases. From germline, CDR1 is SQVTM and CDR2 ANQGSEA. The CDR3 runs 14 residues. Trimming removed 6 bases from V and 3 bases from J; junction bases left unmatched: 7. This chain's CDR3 is CSVLTGGNGNTIYF. DNA for the CDR3: TGCAGCGTCTTAACAGGGGGAAATGGAAACACCATATATTTT. Filled out from reference TRBV29-1 and TRBJ1-3, the complete variable domain reads SAVISQKPSRDICQRGTSLTIQCQVDSQVTMMFWYRQQPGQSLTLIATANQGSEATYESGFVIDKFPISRPNLTFSTLTVSNMSPEDSSIYLCSVLTGGNGNTIYFGEGSWLTVV.

The chain has TRBV15 and TRBJ2-1; 10 positions match TRBD2. Germline V gene data show CDR1 as LNHNV and CDR2 as YYDKDF (reference sequence). The CDR3 extends over 18 amino acids. V lost 0 bases and J lost 3; bases outside the gene matches: 8. DNA for the CDR3: TGTGCCACCAGCAGAGATGACCTACTAGCGGGGCACTACAATGAGCAGTTCTTC. It specifies CATSRDDLLAGHYNEQFF.

The chain links TRBV10-3 to TRBJ2-3, with D possibly being TRBD2 (6 bases). Trimming cost V 5 bases and J 2 bases, with 17 bases left between them. This CDR3 is 16 amino acids long. CDR1 and CDR2 from the germline V gene are ENHRY and SYGVKD. The CDR3 DNA reads as TGTGCCATCAGTAGGGACTGGACGGGAGACACAGATACGCAGTATTTT. Its protein product is CAISRDWTGDTDTQYF.

This clone is a singleton in its sample. This chain uses TRBV12-3 or TRBV12-4 with TRBJ2-1; the match to TRBD1 covers 8 bases. V lost 5 bases to trimming and J lost 12 bases; unmatched junction nucleotides: 6. The CDR3 length is 12 residues. In DNA form, the CDR3 reads TGTGCCAGCAGTGCCGGGACAGGCGTGCAGTTCTTC. Translated: CASSAGTGVQFF.

This sequence joins TRBV5-1 and TRBJ1-1; no reliable D call. This CDR3 comprises 13 residues. CDR1 and CDR2 from the germline V gene are SGHRS and YFSETQ. Trimming left V 2 bases short and J 1 base short, with 6 bases between. The CDR3 nucleotides read TGCGCCAGCAGCTTTGGCCAGAACACTGAAGCTTTCTTT. It encodes CASSFGQNTEAFF.

The chain has TRBV6-5 and TRBJ2-1; the match to TRBD1 covers 8 bases. With V trimmed by 6 bases and J by 6 bases, 10 bases remained unmatched. This CDR3 is 15 amino acids long. In germline, CDR1 is MNHEY, CDR2 SVGAGI. The DNA for the CDR3 is TGTGCCAGCAGCCAGAATGGGGACAGGTTCAATGAGCAGTTCTTC. The encoded protein is CASSQNGDRFNEQFF.

The chain is built from TRBV5-1 and TRBJ1-4, with 7 nucleotides matching TRBD1. With 2 bases clipped from V and 7 bases from J, the junction kept 11 bases outside the gene matches. Germline values: CDR1 SGHRS, CDR2 YFSETQ. This CDR3 region has 16 residues. The CDR3 coding sequence is TGCGCCAGCAGCTTTTCGGGGGAAGGGGGCGGTGAAAAACTGTTTTTT. Translating gives CASSFSGEGGGEKLFF.

The CDR3 region is CATSEAGSYEQYF. The CDR3 DNA is TGTGCCACCAGTGAAGCAGGGTCCTACGAGCAGTACTTC. The chain combines TRBV24-1 with TRBJ2-7; D possibly corresponds to TRBD1 (5 bases). Germline lookup yields CDR1 KGHDR and CDR2 SFDVKD. This CDR3 contains 13 residues. The V gene lost 4 bases and the J gene lost 1 base, with 7 bases spanning the gap.

The chain uses TRBV5-4 and TRBJ1-1; 9 nucleotides line up with TRBD1. Looked up from germline, CDR1 is SGHNT and CDR2 is YYREEE (reference sequence). There are 16 residues in the CDR3. J was trimmed by 5 bases and V by 0 bases; bases with no gene match: 8. As DNA, the CDR3 is TGTGCCAGCAGCTTGGCCGGACAGGGGAGGTGGACTGAAGCTTTCTTT. This translates into CASSLAGQGRWTEAFF.

The gene calls are TRBV11-2 and TRBJ2-7; 12 positions match TRBD2. Unmatched junction bases numbered 8, after V lost 1 base and J lost 7 bases. Looked up from germline, CDR1 is SGHAT and CDR2 is FQNNGV. The CDR3 is 16 residues long. The CDR3 loop reads CASSLGHTSGGWEQYF. The CDR3, as DNA: TGTGCCAGCAGCTTAGGACACACTAGCGGGGGGTGGGAGCAGTACTTC.

The genes are TRBV19 and TRBJ1-4; D remains unclear. V was cut by 4 bases and J by 3 bases, with 6 bases left in between. CDR1 LNHDA and CDR2 SQIVND come from the germline V gene (reference sequence). The CDR3 contains 13 residues. CDR3 nucleotide sequence: TGTGCCAGTAGTAGGTCAGCTAATGAAAAACTGTTTTTT. It specifies CASSRSANEKLFF.

This sequence joins TRBV7-2 and TRBJ2-5; 8 nucleotides agree with TRBD2. The CDR3 has 17 residues. The V gene's germline CDR1 is SGHTA and CDR2 FQGNSA. V lost 2 bases to trimming and J lost 4 bases; unmatched junction nucleotides: 12. The CDR3 nucleotides are TGTGCCAGCAGCTTACTAGCGGGCCGTTTAGGGGGAGAGACCCAGTACTTC. Translation: CASSLLAGRLGGETQYF.

The chain has TRBV11-2 and TRBJ2-3; maybe TRBD2 (6 bases). V was clipped by 5 bases and J by 4 bases, with 13 bases between them. The CDR3 extends over 14 amino acids. Germline V gene lookup returns CDR1 SGHAT and CDR2 FQNNGV. The CDR3 DNA sequence: TGTGCCAGCAGCCAACCCCCGGGGGCAGATACGCAGTATTTT. It yields the protein CASSQPPGADTQYF.

The gene calls are TRBV9 and TRBJ1-1; D call uncertain. Germline CDR1 and CDR2: SGDLS and YYNGEE. The CDR3 runs to 14 residues. Trimming removed 3 bases from V and 1 base from J, with 10 bases in between. The CDR3 DNA reads TGTGCCAGCAGCGAGACAATTCAGAACACTGAAGCTTTCTTT. This sequence encodes CASSETIQNTEAFF.

V is TRBV5-1 and J is TRBJ2-7; TRBD1 aligns across 7 bases. There are 13 residues in the CDR3. With 5 bases clipped from V and 2 bases from J, the junction kept 4 bases outside the gene matches. In germline, CDR1 is SGHRS, CDR2 YFSETQ. CDR3 in DNA: TGCGCCAGCAGACAGGGGTCCCCCTACGAGCAGTACTTC. Its protein is CASRQGSPYEQYF.

The chain employs TRBV18 and TRBJ1-1; D is unclear. CDR3 length: 14 amino acids. Germline values: CDR1 KGHSH, CDR2 LQKENI. The V end lost 3 bases, the J end lost 0 bases, and 8 bases lay between the germline ends. CDR3 sequence (DNA): TGTGCCAGCTCACCTGGGCAGGTGAACACTGAAGCTTTCTTT. Its protein product is CASSPGQVNTEAFF.

This chain joins TRBV28 and TRBJ2-7; D is ambiguous. This CDR3 is built from 13 residues. In germline, CDR1 is MDHEN, CDR2 SYDVKM. V was cut by 6 bases and J by 3 bases, with 12 bases left in between. The CDR3 sequence: CASRQQQYYEQYF. As DNA, the CDR3 is TGTGCCAGCAGACAACAACAGTACTACGAGCAGTACTTC.